This T cell receptor beta chain was recovered during a study of T cell responses to AZD1222 COVID-19 vaccine (dated by TCRdb to the early 2020s). Study-level background: AZD1222 recipients whose second dose came at about 4 weeks and those whose second dose came at about 12 weeks were combined into one group, since spike-specific TCR depth and breadth did not differ between the two schedules. TCR sequencing was performed for about 250 trial participants, of whom around 200 were given two doses of AZD1222 and 26 were given two doses of MenACWY control vaccine. Trial participants were enrolled by age into 18-55, 56-69 and 70-plus year subgroups, with about 150, 28 and 57 TCR-sequenced participants respectively.

Notes on this clone: Its antigen target is currently unknown. The record has no base qualities; no much larger clone is one base away.

Study-level results and caveats: Because no day 14 peak-response samples were available, repertoires were characterized only after the peak T cell response. In the small 56-69-year group, the increase in depth fell short of significance, most likely because of low power. Epitopes outside the regions mutated in the B.1.351 and B.1.1.7 variants were reportedly recognized by nearly half of the unique spike-specific TCRs. Conclusions about previously exposed vaccinees are limited because only 5 or 6 AZD1222 recipients were SARS-CoV-2 seropositive at baseline. After two AZD1222 doses, both the breadth and the depth of spike-specific TCRs were significantly higher than at day 0 and than in MenACWY recipients. CD4 TCRs associated with the vaccine covered the entire spike protein, and the dominant responses were in regions 160-218 and 743-854. Participants were mostly white British and included more females than males, and it was suggested by the authors that clonal diversity may have been underestimated.

According to the study, the label for this sample's time point signals: baseline before first vaccination. Vaccinee samples were obtained from the UK trials COV001 and COV002, which included a single-blind randomized controlled phase 2/3 trial of AZD1222 (ChAdOx1 nCoV-19) in healthy adults. Trial participant PBMC samples were collected at day 0 and day 28 after the second dose for TCRbeta chain sequencing. The CDR3 regions of human TCRbeta chains were analyzed by immunosequencing. The original pipeline was this. Repertoire TCRs were matched against a reference library of SARS-CoV-2-specific TCRs generated with the MIRA antigen-specificity platform. Breadth was defined as the fraction of unique TCRs that were SARS-CoV-2-associated, and depth was defined as the fraction of total T cells that were SARS-CoV-2-associated. Using the MIRA data, each spike-specific TCR was mapped to the spike region that the TCR reacts to and placed in a CD4 or CD8 class. Log10-transformed breadth and depth values were compared by one-way ANOVA with Sidak's multiple comparisons tests. This immuneACCESS table, as held by TCRdb, lists in-frame sequences with V and J called but not all clones. Of the missing ones, under half trace to an unresolved V gene in checked studies; the others have no known cause. V, J and clone size are those of that table, while D and trimming were read from the DNA. In this sample the table shows over 150,000 clones, around 90% of which occur a single time. Approximately 2.5% of the sample rests with the top ten.

Taken from cysteine to phenylalanine, the CDR3 has 13 residues. Only the CDR3 DNA stays, 39 bases, in frame from base 1. The germline V gene (reference sequence) specifies SEHNR as CDR1 and FQNEAQ as CDR2. The trim is 1 base for V and 5 bases for J, with a gap of 5 bases between the germline ends. The sequence joins TRBV7-9 to TRBJ1-4, with no D gene named confidently. Sequenced here: peripheral blood, sampled on day 0 of AZD1222 vaccination. This clonotype originated in an adult in good health. The DNA reads as follows: TGTGCCAGCAGCTTAGACGGAAATGAAAAACTGTTTTTT. It translates to CASSLDGNEKLFF.